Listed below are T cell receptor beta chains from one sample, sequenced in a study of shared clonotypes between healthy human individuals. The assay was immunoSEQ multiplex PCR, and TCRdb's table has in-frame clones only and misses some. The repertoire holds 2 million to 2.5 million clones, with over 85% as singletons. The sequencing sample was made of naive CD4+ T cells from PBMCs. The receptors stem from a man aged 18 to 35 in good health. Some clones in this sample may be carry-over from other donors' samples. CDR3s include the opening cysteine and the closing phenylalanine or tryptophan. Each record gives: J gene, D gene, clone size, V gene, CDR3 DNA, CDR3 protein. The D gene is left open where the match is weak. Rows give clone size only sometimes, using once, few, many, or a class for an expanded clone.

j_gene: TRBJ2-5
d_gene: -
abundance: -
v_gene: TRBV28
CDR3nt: TGTGCCAGCATCATGGGGGGTCCAGGAGGGACCCAGTACTTC
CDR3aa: CASIMGGPGGTQYF

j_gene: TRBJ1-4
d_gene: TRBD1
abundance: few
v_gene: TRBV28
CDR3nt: TGTGCCAGCAGCCCGCCCGGGACAGGGAAGGTAAAACTGTTTTTT
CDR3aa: CASSPPGTGKVKLFF

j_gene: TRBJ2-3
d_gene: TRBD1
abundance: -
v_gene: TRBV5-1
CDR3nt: TGCGCCAGCAGCTTGGTAGCCGGGACAGGGGGAATGGATACGCAGTATTTT
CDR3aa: CASSLVAGTGGMDTQYF

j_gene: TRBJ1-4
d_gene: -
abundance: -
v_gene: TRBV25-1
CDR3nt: TGTGCCAGCAGTGGGCTGATTGAAAAACTGTTTTTT
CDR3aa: CASSGLIEKLFF

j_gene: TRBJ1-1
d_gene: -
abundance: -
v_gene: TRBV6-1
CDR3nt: TGTGCCAGCAGTGATCCTTTGTCGGCAGCCTCGAACACTGAAGCTTTCTTT
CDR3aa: CASSDPLSAASNTEAFF

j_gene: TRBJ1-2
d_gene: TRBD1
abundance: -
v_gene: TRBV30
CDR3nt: TGTGCCTGGAGTGGTAAGGGGGCAGGAAAGTATGGCTACACCTTC
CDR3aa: CAWSGKGAGKYGYTF

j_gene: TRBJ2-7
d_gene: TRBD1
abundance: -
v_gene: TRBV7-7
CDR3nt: TGTGCCAGCAGCTTTCGGACAGGGAAAGGGTACGAGCAGTACTTC
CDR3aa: CASSFRTGKGYEQYF

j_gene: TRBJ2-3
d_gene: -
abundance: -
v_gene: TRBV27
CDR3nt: TGTGCCAGCATGCCTTGGGACCGCAAGGCAGATACGCAGTATTTT
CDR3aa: CASMPWDRKADTQYF

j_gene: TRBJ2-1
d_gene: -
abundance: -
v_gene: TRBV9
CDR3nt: TGTGCCAGCAGCGTAGGAACGGGGTCCTACAATGAGCAGTTCTTC
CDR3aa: CASSVGTGSYNEQFF

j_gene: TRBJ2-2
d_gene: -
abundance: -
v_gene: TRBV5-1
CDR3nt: TGCGCCAGCAGCTTCGCTAGCCGGCCCGGGGAGCTGTTTTTT
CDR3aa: CASSFASRPGELFF

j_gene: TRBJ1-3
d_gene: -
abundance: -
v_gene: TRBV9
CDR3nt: TGTGCCAGCAGCGTAGGGGCGGGATCTGGAAACACCATATATTTT
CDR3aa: CASSVGAGSGNTIYF

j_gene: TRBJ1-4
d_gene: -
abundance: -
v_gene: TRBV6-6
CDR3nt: TGTGCCACCAGACGGGGAAATGAAAAACTGTTTTTT
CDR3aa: CATRRGNEKLFF

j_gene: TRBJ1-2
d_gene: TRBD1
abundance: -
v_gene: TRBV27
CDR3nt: TGTGCCAGCAGTTTAACGGGGACAGGGGGTAACTATGGCTACACCTTC
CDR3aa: CASSLTGTGGNYGYTF

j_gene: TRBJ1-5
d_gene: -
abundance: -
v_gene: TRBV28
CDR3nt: TGTGCCAGCAGCTCCCCCCGGGACAAAAGTAGCAATCAGCCCCAGCATTTT
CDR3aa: CASSSPRDKSSNQPQHF

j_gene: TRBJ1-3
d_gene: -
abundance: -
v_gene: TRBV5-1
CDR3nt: TGCGCCAGCAGCTTGGCCGGGGGCAGGGCTGGAAACACCATATATTTT
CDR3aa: CASSLAGGRAGNTIYF

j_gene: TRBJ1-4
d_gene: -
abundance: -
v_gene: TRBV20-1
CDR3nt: TGCAGTGCCAGAGGCGAGGGAAAACTGTTTTTT
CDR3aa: CSARGEGKLFF

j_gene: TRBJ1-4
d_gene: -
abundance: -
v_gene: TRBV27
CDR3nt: TGTGCCAGCAGTTTAGTATCCGGAGGGCAAACTAATGAAAAACTGTTTTTT
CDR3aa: CASSLVSGGQTNEKLFF

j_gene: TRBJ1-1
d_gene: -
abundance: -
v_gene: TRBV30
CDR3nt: TGTGCCTGGGCCAGGATGAACACTGAAGCTTTCTTT
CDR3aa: CAWARMNTEAFF

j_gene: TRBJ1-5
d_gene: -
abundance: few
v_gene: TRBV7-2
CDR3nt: TGTGCCAGCAGCTTAGCGGTCGGGAATCAGCCCCAGCATTTT
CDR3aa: CASSLAVGNQPQHF

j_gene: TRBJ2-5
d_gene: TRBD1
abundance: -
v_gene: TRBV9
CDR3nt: TGTGCCAGCAGCGTAGGGACAGGGTCGCAAGAGACCCAGTACTTC
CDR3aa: CASSVGTGSQETQYF

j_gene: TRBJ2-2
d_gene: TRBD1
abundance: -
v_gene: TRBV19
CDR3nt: TGTGCCACCAGTCAGGGGGCGACTGGCGGGGAGCTGTTTTTT
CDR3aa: CATSQGATGGELFF

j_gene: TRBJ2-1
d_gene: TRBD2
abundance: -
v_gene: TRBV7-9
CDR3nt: TGTGCCAGCAGCTTATTTGGACTAGCCCTTAGCGATGAGCAGTTCTTC
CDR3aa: CASSLFGLALSDEQFF

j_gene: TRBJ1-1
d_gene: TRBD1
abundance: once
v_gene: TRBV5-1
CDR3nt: TGCGCCAGCAGCCCACAGGGGGGGAGCACTGAAGCTTTCTTT
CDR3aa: CASSPQGGSTEAFF

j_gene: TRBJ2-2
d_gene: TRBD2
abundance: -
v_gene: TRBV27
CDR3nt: TGTGCCAGCAGTCCCCGAGTCCCCCTAGCGGGAAGGTCGAGGACCGGGGAGCTGTTTTTT
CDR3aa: CASSPRVPLAGRSRTGELFF

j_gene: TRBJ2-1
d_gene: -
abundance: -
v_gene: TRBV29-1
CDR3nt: TGCAGCGTTAAACTTGTGAAGAGGATAGAATACAATGAGCAGTTCTTC
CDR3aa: CSVKLVKRIEYNEQFF

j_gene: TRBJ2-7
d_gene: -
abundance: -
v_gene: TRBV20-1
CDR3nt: TGCAGTTCCTCTACGGGTTACGAGCAGTACTTC
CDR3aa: CSSSTGYEQYF

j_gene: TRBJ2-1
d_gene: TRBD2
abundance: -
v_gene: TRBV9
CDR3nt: TGTGCCAGCCAGCGGGACCCCTCCTACAATGAGCAGTTCTTC
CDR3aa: CASQRDPSYNEQFF

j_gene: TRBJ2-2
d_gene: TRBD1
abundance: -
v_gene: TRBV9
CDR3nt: TGTGCCAGCAGCGTGACTAGGGGACAGGTTTGGGACACCGGGGAGCTGTTTTTT
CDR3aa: CASSVTRGQVWDTGELFF

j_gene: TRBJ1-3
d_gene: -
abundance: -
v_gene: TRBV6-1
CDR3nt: TGTGCCAGCAGTGTAAACAGGGCTCGTAGGAGTTCAAAGGAATATTTT
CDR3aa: CASSVNRARRSSKEYF